This T cell receptor beta chain was sequenced for a study of T cells in Graves' hyperthyroidism and ophthalmopathy. General study results and limits: The blood repertoire included most of the expanded thyroid clonotypes above 0.001.

Deletions cut 8 bases from V and 6 bases from J, with 19 bases between. Per the germline V gene, CDR1 is WSHSY and CDR2 is SAAADI. The length of the CDR3 is 14 residues. To note about this clonotype: Its antigen is as yet unknown.

The investigators amplified TCR beta CDR3 regions from RNA transcripts. The TCR CDR3 first-round RT-PCR relied on the HTBI primer set. TCRdb used MiXCR to reprocess the multiplex PCR reads, holding one entry per CDR3 protein. The sample lists 500,000 to 650,000 distinct CDR3 sequences, approximately 49% occurring once. Source material: peripheral blood or thyroid tissue (not recorded which). The chain employs TRBV10-2 and TRBJ1-2; D not resolved. The origin of this receptor is an adult woman with Graves' disease, either hyperthyroidism or ophthalmopathy (not recorded which). Here the CDR3 reads CASSPPDLNDGYTF. The CDR3 coding sequence is TGCGCCAGCTCCCCCCCTGATTTGAATGATGGCTACACCTTC.